The 26 T cell receptor beta chains given below trace back to one sample, sequenced in a study of T-cell reconstitution after alpha-beta-depleted transplantation in children (dated by TCRdb to 2016 to 2018). The protocol used for the library was PCR. Sequenced using an Illumina HiSeq 2500. To normalize quantification of the TCRbeta repertoire, the TCR libraries were built with molecular barcoding that relied on unique molecular identifiers. Clones were called with MiXCR by TCRdb after fastp trimmed the public reads at Q25, and only in-frame beta chains were retained. For every CDR3 protein sequence, its rows merge into one entry that carries the most common genes and DNA. The sample yields approximately 270,000 distinct CDR3 sequences; around 25% were counted once. In total, the top ten clones hold 4% to 5.5% of the sample. The meaning of the sample's treatment or condition label: allogeneic hematopoietic cell transplantation with graft depleted of TCRalphabeta T cells and CD19 B cells.

The starting material was PBMCs, mostly from graft donor cells, obtained 360 days after TCRalphabeta/CD19-depleted stem cell transplant. Receptor source: a female patient aged 2-10 years who had a stem cell transplant for congenital amegakaryocytic thrombocytopenia, so the T cells may come from the graft donor.

V gene TRBV7-3 combines with J gene TRBJ2-1; 9 nucleotides match TRBD2. Germline V lookup: CDR1 SGHTA, CDR2 FQGTGA. After removal of 3 bases from V and 8 bases from J, the junction contained 8 bases not matched to a gene. The CDR3 sequence is 15 residues long. CDR3 protein: CASSLSGTSRHEQFF. The DNA for the CDR3 is TGTGCCAGCAGCTTGTCCGGGACTAGCAGGCATGAGCAGTTCTTC.

This clonotype appeared a few times. The genes are TRBV20-1 and TRBJ2-1, with 11 positions matching TRBD2. V lost 5 bases and J lost 3; bases outside the gene matches: 6. CDR3 length: 15 amino acids. The germline V gene encodes CDR1 DFQATT and CDR2 SNEGSKA (reference sequence). CDR3 sequence reads: CSAGDGLAGYNEQFF. In DNA form, the CDR3 reads TGCAGTGCTGGGGATGGACTAGCGGGCTACAATGAGCAGTTCTTC.

This clonotype occurred a few times. CDR3 sequence reads: CASSLSGSGGSSYNEQFF. The CDR3 region has the DNA TGTGCCAGCAGCTTATCGGGTAGCGGGGGGAGCTCCTACAATGAGCAGTTCTTC. The J gene is TRBJ2-1, the V gene TRBV7-8; 10 bases fit TRBD2. This CDR3 contains 18 residues. Per germline, CDR1 SGHVS and CDR2 FQNEAQ. V lost 2 bases to trimming and J lost 0 bases; unmatched junction nucleotides: 7.

This sequence joins TRBV20-1 and TRBJ2-7; 10 bases agree with TRBD1. Per the germline V gene, CDR1 is DFQATT and CDR2 is SNEGSKA (reference sequence). V shed 6 bases, J shed 7 bases, and the junction held 9 bases outside the gene matches. The CDR3 spans 13 residues. CDR3 in amino acids: CSAYGTGAGEQYF. CDR3 nucleotides: TGCAGTGCGTACGGGACAGGGGCGGGGGAGCAGTACTTC.

CDR3 DNA: TGCAGTGCTAGCGTTAGTGAAAGCGGGAGATCTTTCACAGATACGCAGTATTTT. This gives the protein CSASVSESGRSFTDTQYF. V usage is TRBV20-1 and J usage is TRBJ2-3; TRBD2 matches at 8 bases. With 3 bases clipped from V and 2 bases from J, the junction kept 16 bases outside the gene matches. The CDR3 covers 18 residues. CDR1 and CDR2 (germline): DFQATT, SNEGSKA (reference sequence).

This clonotype was seen a single time. V gene TRBV28 combines with J gene TRBJ1-5; tentatively, D is TRBD1 (5 bases). Germline assignment: CDR1 MDHEN and CDR2 SYDVKM. Between the trimmed V and J ends, which lost 3 bases and 1 base, there was a span of 16 bases. The CDR3 has 17 amino acids. CDR3 sequence (DNA): TGTGCCAGCAGTTTGCTGGACGGGGCCGGGAGCAATCAGCCCCAGCATTTT. Its protein is CASSLLDGAGSNQPQHF. The entire variable domain, with the rest obtained from reference TRBV28 and TRBJ1-5, is as follows: DVKVTQSSRYLVKRTGEKVFLECVQDMDHENMFWYRQDPGLGLRLIYFSYDVKMKEKGDIPEGYSVSREKKERFSLILESASTNQTSMYLCASSLLDGAGSNQPQHFGDGTRLSIL.

The chain recombines TRBV6-1 with TRBJ2-3, with 7 bases fitting TRBD2. The CDR3 is made up of 14 amino acids. Trimming cost V 7 bases and J 2 bases; bases outside gene matches: 6. Germline lookup yields CDR1 MNHNS and CDR2 SASEGT. The CDR3 loop reads CASTPLANTDTQYF. In DNA form, the CDR3 reads TGTGCCAGCACCCCACTAGCGAACACAGATACGCAGTATTTT.

The V and J genes are TRBV20-1 and TRBJ2-1, with D unresolved. The V gene's germline CDR1 is DFQATT and CDR2 SNEGSKA (reference sequence). V gave up 2 bases and J gave up 8 bases, with 10 bases separating them. The CDR3 extends over 12 amino acids. CDR3 in amino acids: CSARRLAYEQFF. The CDR3 bases are TGCAGTGCTAGACGGTTAGCATATGAGCAGTTCTTC.

Only a few counts were recorded for this clonotype. This could be a read error, since a much larger clone is one nucleotide away. The CDR3 DNA follows: TGTGCCATCAGTCAAAGGGTCCTGATAGCTTTCTTT. This sequence encodes CAISQRVLIAFF. This chain connects TRBV10-3 to TRBJ1-1; D gene unclear. From germline, CDR1 is ENHRY and CDR2 SYGVKD. The CDR3 totals 12 residues. Trimming removed 5 bases from V and 10 bases from J, with 14 bases in between.

This clonotype has more than one count but fewer than ten. This chain links TRBV12-3 or TRBV12-4 with TRBJ2-1, with 7 bases lining up with TRBD2. The CDR3 loop spans 18 amino acids. The ends lost 1 base at V and 3 bases at J; junction bases unmatched: 12. The CDR3 DNA sequence: TGTGCCAGCAGTTTAGTTACTTCTGGCGGGAGTCACTACAATGAGCAGTTCTTC. This codes for CASSLVTSGGSHYNEQFF.

V is TRBV20-1 and J is TRBJ1-2; D is unclear. Trimming shortened V by 6 bases and J by 0 bases, and 14 bases separated the two germline ends. Germline values: CDR1 DFQATT, CDR2 SNEGSKA (reference sequence). The CDR3 totals 14 residues. CDR3 nucleotides: TGCAGTGCAGGGTCACCTAAGACTAACTATGGCTACACCTTC. It yields the protein CSAGSPKTNYGYTF.

The CDR3 is CASSLGASNTQYF. DNA for the CDR3: TGTGCCAGCAGCTTGGGTGCTAGCAATACGCAGTATTTT. V is TRBV7-3 and J is TRBJ2-3; D might be TRBD2 (5 bases). Germline values: CDR1 SGHTA, CDR2 FQGTGA. V dropped 3 bases and J dropped 7 bases, with 11 bases sitting between them. This CDR3 region has 13 residues. Using reference TRBV7-3 and TRBJ2-3 for the parts outside the CDR3, the full variable domain is GAGVSQTPSNKVTEKGKYVELRCDPISGHTALYWYRQSLGQGPEFLIYFQGTGAADDSGLPNDRFFAVRPEGSVSTLKIQRTERGDSAVYLCASSLGASNTQYFGPGTRLTVL.

The CDR3 DNA is TGTGCCAGCAGCCAAGCCGGGACTGGCACAGATACGCAGTATTTT. Encoded protein: CASSQAGTGTDTQYF. The V and J genes are TRBV14 and TRBJ2-3; D may be TRBD2 (6 bases). CDR3 size: 15 residues. Germline-derived CDR1 and CDR2 are SGHDN and FVKESK. V dropped 1 base and J dropped 1 base, with 9 bases sitting between them.

This clonotype was counted only a few times. The V call is TRBV4-1, the J call TRBJ1-4; tentative D call: TRBD1 (5 bases). Germline CDR1 is MGHRA and CDR2 is YSYEKL. CDR3 length: 17 residues. V lost 3 bases, J lost 4 bases, and 18 bases lay in between. CDR3 in amino acids: CASSQGPGSGGNEKLFF. The CDR3, as DNA: TGCGCCAGCAGCCAGGGCCCAGGAAGCGGGGGTAATGAAAAACTGTTTTTT.

This clonotype appeared a few times. V is TRBV7-9 and J is TRBJ2-7, with 7 bases fitting TRBD1. The CDR3 covers 14 residues. Trimming removed 5 bases from V and 0 bases from J; junction bases left unmatched: 4. Germline lookup yields CDR1 SEHNR and CDR2 FQNEAQ (reference sequence). CDR3 in DNA: TGTGCCAGCAGCCCGACAGGGCCCTCCTACGAGCAGTACTTC. Translated, it gives CASSPTGPSYEQYF.

In DNA form, the CDR3 reads TGCGCCAGCAGCGCCCTGAGAGAGCAGTACTTC. It translates to CASSALREQYF. The rearrangement joins TRBV10-2 to TRBJ2-7; no clear D gene. Germline V gene data show CDR1 as WSHSY and CDR2 as SAAADI. The CDR3 length is 11 residues. Deletions cut 6 bases from V and 7 bases from J, with 10 bases between.

There are a few counts of this clonotype. V and J are TRBV5-1 and TRBJ2-1; 10 nucleotides align to TRBD2. Per germline, CDR1 SGHRS and CDR2 YFSETQ. Trimming cost V 0 bases and J 8 bases; bases outside gene matches: 11. The CDR3 covers 17 residues. This CDR3 is CASSLDHLAGAADEQFF. For the CDR3, the DNA is TGCGCCAGCAGCTTGGATCATCTAGCGGGGGCCGCGGATGAGCAGTTCTTC.

With regard to this clonotype: An end of the junction differs from the germline gene, which may be a read error. The chain is built from TRBV12-3 or TRBV12-4 and TRBJ2-3, with a weak D call TRBD2 (6 bases). The CDR3 totals 14 residues. CDR3 sequence (DNA): TGTGACAGCAGTTTGAGCGGGAGCACAGATACGCAGTATTTT. The encoded protein is CDSSLSGSTDTQYF.

The sample holds a few counts of this clonotype. The V gene is TRBV28, the J gene TRBJ1-3; no reliable D call. This CDR3 contains 14 residues. The V end lost 3 bases, the J end lost 2 bases, and 8 bases lay between the germline ends. CDR1 and CDR2 from the germline V gene are MDHEN and SYDVKM. The CDR3 is CASSLGGAGNTIYF. DNA of the CDR3: TGTGCCAGCAGTTTGGGTGGGGCTGGAAACACCATATATTTT.

V gene TRBV6-1 combines with J gene TRBJ1-1; D might be TRBD1 (6 bases). This CDR3 contains 14 residues. The V gene lost 7 bases and the J gene lost 0 bases, with 12 bases spanning the gap. Germline assignment: CDR1 MNHNS and CDR2 SASEGT. The CDR3 DNA reads as TGTGCCAGCAAACCCGGACAGATGAACACTGAAGCTTTCTTT. Protein product: CASKPGQMNTEAFF.

This clonotype has at least ten counts. The chain combines TRBV12-3 or TRBV12-4 with TRBJ1-5; TRBD1 aligns across 7 bases. V was clipped by 3 bases and J by 6 bases; unmatched bases: 2. The CDR3 spans 13 residues. This chain's CDR3 is CASSLTGSQPQHF. Here the CDR3 DNA reads TGTGCCAGCAGTTTGACAGGGAGTCAGCCCCAGCATTTT.

The rearrangement joins TRBV27 to TRBJ2-7, with a possible D match to TRBD1 (5 bases). CDR1 is MNHEY, CDR2 SMNVEV, per germline (reference sequence). The CDR3 spans 14 residues. Between the trimmed V and J ends, which lost 2 bases and 2 bases, there was a span of 10 bases. The DNA of the CDR3 is TGTGCCAGCAGTTTAGGGGCGTGGGCCTACGAGCAGTACTTC. Translation: CASSLGAWAYEQYF.

The sample holds a few counts of this clonotype. V is TRBV29-1 and J is TRBJ2-7; maybe TRBD2 (7 bases). This CDR3 has 16 residues. Germline assignment: CDR1 SQVTM and CDR2 ANQGSEA. The V and J ends lost 4 bases and 7 bases respectively, with 26 bases between them. CDR3 nucleotides: TGCAGCGTTGGTTCTCGGCCGGGGGGCCAAGTGGGGGAGCAGTACTTC. Translating gives CSVGSRPGGQVGEQYF.

V usage is TRBV25-1 and J usage is TRBJ1-2; no firm D call. CDR1 is MGHDK and CDR2 is SYGVNS in the germline V gene. CDR3 size: 14 residues. V lost 4 bases, J lost 4 bases, and 13 bases lay in between. The CDR3 loop reads CASSAPGAGYGYTF. CDR3 nucleotides: TGTGCCAGCAGTGCACCCGGTGCGGGCTATGGCTACACCTTC.

The V gene is TRBV28, the J gene TRBJ1-2, with D unclear. This CDR3 spans 14 amino acids. Trimming pared 2 bases from V and 2 bases from J, leaving 9 bases between. The V gene's germline CDR1 is MDHEN and CDR2 SYDVKM. The CDR3: CASSLITRNYGYTF. CDR3 DNA: TGTGCCAGCAGTTTAATCACAAGAAACTATGGCTACACCTTC.

This clonotype was detected many times. The rearrangement uses TRBV5-1 and TRBJ1-2; unclear D gene. V was trimmed by 4 bases and J by 2 bases, leaving 12 bases between them. CDR1 is SGHRS and CDR2 is YFSETQ in the germline V gene. CDR3 length: 14 residues. As DNA, the CDR3 is TGCGCCAGCAGCCCACCTACACAGAACTATGGCTACACCTTC. Translated: CASSPPTQNYGYTF.